A selection of T cell receptor beta chains follows, all from one sample in a study of cytomegalovirus exposure and HLA in healthy donors. Repertoires were generated with immunoSEQ multiplex PCR, while TCRdb's copy carries only in-frame clones and drops some. The sample holds fewer than 350,000 clones, about 87% seen once. The specimen sequenced was PBMCs. Every receptor here comes from a woman aged 18-29 years in good health and CMV-seronegative. Each CDR3 is given with its conserved first and last residue. D genes are given only for firm matches. The listing skips clone size in some rows; elsewhere it reads once, few, many or a size class.

>NA|TRBV6-1|NA|TRBJ2-7|14
TGTGCCAGTATCGGGCAGGGGACCTCCTACGAGCAGTACTTC
CASIGQGTSYEQYF
>NA|TRBV5-1|once|TRBJ1-4|16
TGCGCCAGCAGAACCGGGACAAGCATGACTAATGAAAAACTGTTTTTT
CASRTGTSMTNEKLFF
>NA|TRBV19|NA|TRBJ2-3|15
TGTGCCAGTAGTCCCTACCGAGAGGGTACAGATACGCAGTATTTT
CASSPYREGTDTQYF
>NA|TRBV29-1|NA|TRBJ1-1|15
TGCAGCGTATACGGGGGGTCGGGGTCGGGCACTGAAGCTTTCTTT
CSVYGGSGSGTEAFF
>TRBD1|TRBV5-4|few|TRBJ1-3|14
TGTGCCAGCAGCGCTGCGACAGGGGGAAACACCATATATTTT
CASSAATGGNTIYF
>TRBD1|TRBV18|once|TRBJ1-5|15
TGTGCCAGCTCAAGGGACAGAGATAGCAATCAGCCCCAGCATTTT
CASSRDRDSNQPQHF
>TRBD2|TRBV9|NA|TRBJ2-7|15
TGTGCCAGCAGCGCACTAGCGGGGGACTCCTACGAGCAGTACTTC
CASSALAGDSYEQYF
>NA|TRBV2|NA|TRBJ2-7|11
TGTGCCAGCGGGGCCAGCTACGAGCAGTACTTC
CASGASYEQYF
>TRBD1|TRBV27|NA|TRBJ2-5|15
TGTGCCAGCAGCACTGGCAGGGGGAATGGAGAGACCCAGTACTTC
CASSTGRGNGETQYF
>NA|TRBV2|NA|TRBJ1-2|15
TGTGCCAGCACTCAACTGGGTCGGGCTAACTATGGCTACACCTTC
CASTQLGRANYGYTF
>NA|TRBV7-9|NA|TRBJ2-1|12
TGTTCCAGCAGCTCAGTAGTAGACAAGCAGTTCTTC
CSSSSVVDKQFF
>NA|TRBV10-1|NA|TRBJ2-2|16
TGCGCCAGCAGTGACAGGCGGGTCGCGAACACCGGGGAGCTGTTTTTT
CASSDRRVANTGELFF
>TRBD2|TRBV7-3|NA|TRBJ2-5|14
TGTGCCAGCAGCTTCGGGGGGGTACAAGAGACCCAGTACTTC
CASSFGGVQETQYF
>NA|TRBV19|NA|TRBJ2-5|14
TGTGCCAGTAGTATAACAGGTTCCCAAGAGACCCAGTACTTC
CASSITGSQETQYF
>NA|TRBV18|NA|TRBJ1-3|15
TGTGCCAGCTCACAAACCGAGTTTTTTGGAAACACCATATATTTT
CASSQTEFFGNTIYF
>TRBD1|TRBV19|NA|TRBJ2-7|14
TGTGCCAGCAGTGCCGGGACAGGCTCCTACGAGCAGTACTTC
CASSAGTGSYEQYF
>NA|TRBV13|once|TRBJ1-5|13
TGTGCCAGCAGCCTCCGGGACAATCAGCCCCAGCATTTT
CASSLRDNQPQHF
>NA|TRBV6-5|NA|TRBJ1-1|14
TGTGCCAGCAGTTACGGCAGGGTCGGCACTGAAGCTTTCTTT
CASSYGRVGTEAFF
>NA|TRBV4-1|NA|TRBJ2-7|14
TGCGCCAGCAGCCCCTCGGACTCCTTTTACGAGCAGTACTTC
CASSPSDSFYEQYF
>TRBD2|TRBV5-1|NA|TRBJ2-5|15
TGCGCCAGCAGCTTTAACGGGGGGGCCGAAGAGACCCAGTACTTC
CASSFNGGAEETQYF
>TRBD1|TRBV7-8|NA|TRBJ1-2|14
TGTGCCAGCAGCTTAGGTAGGGGGCTGTCAGGCTACACCTTC
CASSLGRGLSGYTF
>TRBD1|TRBV5-1|NA|TRBJ1-2|15
TGCGCCAGCAGCTTCGGGACAGGGACTAACTATGGCTACACCTTC
CASSFGTGTNYGYTF
>NA|TRBV6-5|NA|TRBJ2-6|16
TGTGCCAGCAGTTACCTGGACAGCTCTGGGGCCAACGTCCTGACTTTC
CASSYLDSSGANVLTF
>TRBD1|TRBV6-5|NA|TRBJ1-4|14
TGTGCCAGCAGTTACGACAGGGGGAATGAAAAACTGTTTTTT
CASSYDRGNEKLFF
>TRBD1|TRBV6-1|NA|TRBJ1-2|15
TGTGCCAGCAGCGACTGGACAGGGAATAACTATGGCTACACCTTC
CASSDWTGNNYGYTF
>NA|TRBV10-3|NA|TRBJ1-2|15
TGTGCCATCAGCCCGGGAAGGACCGAAAGCTATGGCTACACCTTC
CAISPGRTESYGYTF
>NA|TRBV5-4|NA|TRBJ2-5|15
TGTGCCAGCAGCTTGTATGGAGGCCTACAAGAGACCCAGTACTTC
CASSLYGGLQETQYF
>TRBD1|TRBV9|NA|TRBJ1-4|15
TGTGCCAGCAGCGAACAGGGGGCTTCTAATGAAAAACTGTTTTTT
CASSEQGASNEKLFF
>NA|TRBV2|NA|TRBJ2-7|15
TGTGCCAGCAGATCTCGTTGGGAGCGGACGGCCGAGCAGTACTTC
CASRSRWERTAEQYF
>TRBD1|TRBV27|NA|TRBJ2-7|15
TGTGCCAGCAGTTTATCCGGGACAGGGGGCTACGAGCAGTACTTC
CASSLSGTGGYEQYF
>NA|TRBV27|NA|TRBJ1-1|14
TGTGCCAGCAGTTTAGCCCCCTCGGACACTGAAGCTTTCTTT
CASSLAPSDTEAFF
>NA|TRBV27|NA|TRBJ2-1|14
TGTGCCAGCAGCTACTATATGACCCACAATGAGCAGTTCTTC
CASSYYMTHNEQFF
>NA|TRBV7-7|once|TRBJ2-7|13
TGTGCTAGCAGCTTAGTGCAGGGCCACGAGCAGTACTTC
CASSLVQGHEQYF
>TRBD1|TRBV12-5|few|TRBJ1-4|17
TGTGCTAGTGGTCTCCGGACAGGCACCGCAACTAATGAAAAACTGTTTTTT
CASGLRTGTATNEKLFF
>TRBD1|TRBV4-2|NA|TRBJ1-4|15
TGTGCCAGCAGCCGAGACAGGGCTACTAATGAAAAACTGTTTTTT
CASSRDRATNEKLFF
>NA|TRBV30|NA|TRBJ1-1|15
TGTGCCCGTACCTACAGGGAAGGCCCAAACACTGAAGCTTTCTTT
CARTYREGPNTEAFF
>NA|TRBV2|NA|TRBJ2-7|13
TGTGCCAGCACCCAAGCCGGGTCCTACGAGCAGTACTTC
CASTQAGSYEQYF
>TRBD1|TRBV5-1|NA|TRBJ1-5|17
TGCGCCAGCAGCTTGGGCCCTCGGACAGGAGGGGATCAGCCCCAGCATTTT
CASSLGPRTGGDQPQHF
>TRBD1|TRBV5-1|NA|TRBJ2-6|18
TGCGCCAGCAGCTTGGCCGGGACAGGGGAGTGGGGGGCCAACGTCCTGACTTTC
CASSLAGTGEWGANVLTF
>NA|TRBV30|NA|TRBJ2-1|11
TGCGCCTGGAGTGTACTGGGCGAGCAGTTCTTC
CAWSVLGEQFF
>NA|TRBV27|NA|TRBJ2-2|14
TGTGCCAGCAGTTTTGGCCTCAACACCGGGGAGCTGTTTTTT
CASSFGLNTGELFF
>NA|TRBV9|NA|TRBJ2-5|16
TGTGCCAGCAGCGGATCCACAGGTAAACCTCAAGAGACCCAGTACTTC
CASSGSTGKPQETQYF